The 21 T cell receptor beta chains given below trace back to one sample, sequenced in a study of identical twins. TCRdb fed the 5' RACE reads into MiXCR, producing one record per CDR3 protein. The sample shows 250,000 or so distinct CDR3 sequences, roughly 7% of them seen only once. These data were also filed under a second study, of yellow fever vaccine responses in identical twins.

The sample was memory (CD45RO+) T cells sorted from blood. All receptors come from a woman under 30 in good health.

The V gene is TRBV14, the J gene TRBJ2-1; 7 bases map to TRBD2. The CDR3 length is 15 residues. With V trimmed by 2 bases and J by 6 bases, 7 bases remained unmatched. Germline values: CDR1 SGHDN, CDR2 FVKESK. The CDR3 DNA reads TGTGCCAGCAGCCAATTACGATCGGGGGGCAATGAGCAGTTCTTC. Translating it yields CASSQLRSGGNEQFF. The full variable domain, in which reference TRBV14 and TRBJ2-1 provide the parts outside the CDR3, is EAGVTQFPSHSVIEKGQTVTLRCDPISGHDNLYWYRRVMGKEIKFLLHFVKESKQDESGMPNNRFLAERTGGTYSTLKVQPAELEDSGVYFCASSQLRSGGNEQFFGPGTRLTVL.

The chain carries TRBV18 and TRBJ2-1, with 7 bases that match TRBD1. The V and J ends lost 3 bases and 9 bases, in that order; junction bases with no gene match: 8. The CDR3 contains 14 residues. Germline CDR1 and CDR2: KGHSH and LQKENI. The CDR3, as DNA: TGTGCCAGCTCACCCGACAGGGTTTCGGGTGAGCAGTTCTTC. Translating gives CASSPDRVSGEQFF. Looking up the rest from reference TRBV18 and TRBJ2-1 gives the full variable domain: NAGVMQNPRHLVRRRGQEARLRCSPMKGHSHVYWYRQLPEEGLKFMVYLQKENIIDESGMPKERFSAEFPKEGPSILRIQQVVRGDSAAYFCASSPDRVSGEQFFGPGTRLTVL.

This clonotype turned up a few times. The J gene is TRBJ2-1, the V gene TRBV7-3; TRBD2 aligns across 8 bases. The CDR3 is 16 residues long. V shed 5 bases, J shed 5 bases, and the junction held 11 bases outside the gene matches. Germline CDR1 SGHTA, CDR2 FQGTGA. DNA of the CDR3: TGTGCCAGCAGCCAACGGGGCGCGGGAGGAAACAATGAGCAGTTCTTC. Encoded protein: CASSQRGAGGNNEQFF.

The chain combines TRBV2 with TRBJ2-2, with D possibly TRBD1 on 6 matching bases. Germline assignment: CDR1 SNHLY and CDR2 FYNNEI. CDR3 length equals 17 residues. The ends were cut back, 3 bases at V and 5 bases at J, with 19 bases in the middle. CDR3 coding DNA: TGTGCCAGCAGTGAGACCCTGGCAGGGGTTCGGACCGGGGAGCTGTTTTTT. Translating gives CASSETLAGVRTGELFF.

The J gene is TRBJ2-2, the V gene TRBV12-3 or TRBV12-4; 15 bases are shared with TRBD2. V lost 10 bases, J lost 4 bases, and 7 bases stayed unmatched. The CDR3 has 16 amino acids. Written as DNA, the CDR3 is TGTGCCACTCGGACTAGCGGGGGGGTTCGCACCGGGGAGCTGTTTTTT. This encodes CATRTSGGVRTGELFF.

J is TRBJ2-2 and V is TRBV5-1; a weak D match, TRBD2 (5 bases). This CDR3 comprises 15 residues. V dropped 3 bases and J dropped 0 bases, with 9 bases sitting between them. Germline assignment: CDR1 SGHRS and CDR2 YFSETQ. As DNA, the CDR3 is TGCGCCAGCAGCTCGGGGAGCCCGAACACCGGGGAGCTGTTTTTT. Its translation: CASSSGSPNTGELFF.

A few counts support this clonotype. The chain links TRBV18 to TRBJ2-7; D gene ambiguous. V dropped 4 bases and J dropped 5 bases, with 21 bases sitting between them. The CDR3 covers 16 residues. CDR1 and CDR2 (germline): KGHSH, LQKENI. The CDR3 DNA reads TGTGCCAGCTCACAACTGCCCCAACGACTGCATGACGAGCAGTACGTC. This translates into CASSQLPQRLHDEQYV.

This clonotype was found many times. The chain couples TRBV29-1 to TRBJ2-4, with 8 positions matching TRBD1. The CDR3 runs to 14 residues. Trimming took 3 bases from V and 3 from J; bases not matched to a gene: 4. Germline CDR1 reads SQVTM; CDR2 reads ANQGSEA. CDR3 protein: CSVETGVGKNIQYF. CDR3 bases: TGCAGCGTTGAGACAGGGGTGGGCAAAAACATTCAGTACTTC.

The chain carries TRBV6-2 or TRBV6-3 and TRBJ2-7; D is possibly TRBD2 (5 bases). Germline V gives CDR1 MNHEY, CDR2 SVGEGT. The CDR3 is 13 residues long. V gave up 1 base and J gave up 2 bases, with 6 bases separating them. CDR3 residues: CASSYYGTYEQYV. The CDR3 nucleotides read TGTGCCAGCAGTTACTACGGGACCTACGAGCAGTACGTC.

Ten or more counts support this clonotype. CDR3 in DNA: TGCGCCAGCAGCCAAATCGGGACAGGGGCTTGGGATGAGCAGTTCTTC. Encoded protein: CASSQIGTGAWDEQFF. V usage is TRBV5-1 and J usage is TRBJ2-1, with TRBD1 matching over 10 bases. The CDR3 has 16 residues. From germline, CDR1 is SGHRS and CDR2 YFSETQ. V was pared by 4 bases and J by 8 bases, with 12 bases of the junction left unmatched.

The chain combines TRBV25-1 with TRBJ2-7; the match to TRBD1 covers 7 bases. The ends lost 1 base at V and 2 bases at J; junction bases unmatched: 5. The CDR3 consists of 15 residues. CDR1 MGHDK and CDR2 SYGVNS come from the germline V gene. CDR3: CASSESRDSTYEQYF. The DNA of the CDR3 is TGTGCCAGCAGTGAATCCCGGGACAGCACCTACGAGCAGTACTTC.

This clonotype has a count of ten or more. V and J are TRBV5-1 and TRBJ1-1; D remains ambiguous. Germline CDR1 and CDR2: SGHRS and YFSETQ. Trimming took off 3 bases at V and 1 base at J, with 7 bases between the two ends. This CDR3 region has 13 residues. CDR3 sequence reads: CASSWEENTEAFF. DNA for the CDR3: TGCGCCAGCAGCTGGGAAGAGAACACTGAAGCTTTCTTT.

There are a few counts of this clonotype. The limits of the CDR3 on the DNA are not certain, so only TCRdb's listed CDR3 is given. The chain employs TRBV12-3 or TRBV12-4 and TRBJ2-2; TRBD2, as called in the table, went unchecked against the DNA. The CDR3 is 16 residues long, counting both termini. The CDR3 spells CASSSSREGNTGELFF.

The sample holds many counts of this clonotype. The CDR3 nucleotides read TGTGCCAGCAGTTTGTGGTCAGGTGAGCAGTTCTTC. Its protein product is CASSLWSGEQFF. This chain links TRBV12-3 or TRBV12-4 with TRBJ2-1; D is ambiguous. V dropped 3 bases and J dropped 9 bases, with 9 bases sitting between them. The CDR3 is 12 amino acids.

The chain is built from TRBV3-1 and TRBJ2-1, with D tentatively TRBD2 (6 bases). CDR3 length: 12 amino acids. The ends were cut back, 3 bases at V and 10 bases at J, with 10 bases in the middle. Germline CDR1 reads LGHDT; CDR2 reads YNNKEL (reference sequence). DNA of the CDR3: TGTGCCAGCAGCCATCGGGACTCCGAGCAGTTCTTC. Its protein product is CASSHRDSEQFF.

This clonotype turned up a few times. This chain connects TRBV5-1 to TRBJ2-7, with 14 positions matching TRBD2. CDR1 SGHRS and CDR2 YFSETQ come from the germline V gene. The CDR3 length is 15 residues. The V and J ends lost 0 bases and 5 bases, in that order; junction bases with no gene match: 1. CDR3 amino acids: CASSLGLAGGNEQYF. CDR3 coding DNA: TGCGCCAGCAGCTTGGGACTAGCGGGAGGGAACGAGCAGTACTTC.

This clonotype was found many times. The rearrangement uses TRBV2 and TRBJ2-7, with 9 positions matching TRBD1. The CDR3 has 13 residues. Germline loops: CDR1 SNHLY, CDR2 FYNNEI. The V segment lost 4 bases and the J segment 5 bases; nucleotides outside the gene matches: 3. The DNA of the CDR3 is TGTGCCAGCAGTGGACAGGGGGACCACGAGCAGTACGTC. It encodes CASSGQGDHEQYV.

This clonotype was counted only a few times. CDR3 in amino acids: CATGLADQETQYF. In DNA form, the CDR3 reads TGTGCCACTGGACTAGCGGACCAAGAGACCCAGTACTTC. The V and J genes are TRBV19 and TRBJ2-5; TRBD2 aligns across 10 bases. The CDR3 is made up of 13 amino acids. V lost 10 bases to trimming and J lost 0 bases; unmatched junction nucleotides: 2. The germline V gene encodes CDR1 LNHDA and CDR2 SQIVND (reference sequence).

This clonotype was seen many times. A read error may produce the germline difference seen at one junction end. This rearrangement joins TRBV25-1 to TRBJ2-3; D not certain. The germline CDR1 and CDR2 sequences are MGHDK and SYGVNS. CDR3 length: 12 residues. CDR3 in DNA: TGCGCCAGCAGCGTATTCACAGATACGCAGTATTTT. It codes for CASSVFTDTQYF.

This chain joins TRBV2 and TRBJ2-1; D is perhaps TRBD1 (6 bases). CDR1 SNHLY and CDR2 FYNNEI come from the germline V gene. The V end lost 2 bases, the J end lost 6 bases, and 11 bases lay between the germline ends. The CDR3 runs to 14 residues. The chain's CDR3 is CASSESLTGNEQFF. CDR3 nucleotides: TGTGCCAGCAGTGAATCCCTGACAGGCAATGAGCAGTTCTTC.

This clonotype was seen more than once but under ten times. V gene TRBV5-4 combines with J gene TRBJ2-5, with D maybe TRBD1 (6 bases). This CDR3 comprises 14 residues. Trimming stripped 0 bases from V and 4 bases from J, with 10 bases between. The germline gives CDR1 SGHNT, CDR2 YYREEE (reference sequence). The CDR3 here is CASSLETGVETQYF. In DNA, the CDR3 is TGTGCCAGCAGCTTGGAGACAGGAGTAGAGACCCAGTACTTC.